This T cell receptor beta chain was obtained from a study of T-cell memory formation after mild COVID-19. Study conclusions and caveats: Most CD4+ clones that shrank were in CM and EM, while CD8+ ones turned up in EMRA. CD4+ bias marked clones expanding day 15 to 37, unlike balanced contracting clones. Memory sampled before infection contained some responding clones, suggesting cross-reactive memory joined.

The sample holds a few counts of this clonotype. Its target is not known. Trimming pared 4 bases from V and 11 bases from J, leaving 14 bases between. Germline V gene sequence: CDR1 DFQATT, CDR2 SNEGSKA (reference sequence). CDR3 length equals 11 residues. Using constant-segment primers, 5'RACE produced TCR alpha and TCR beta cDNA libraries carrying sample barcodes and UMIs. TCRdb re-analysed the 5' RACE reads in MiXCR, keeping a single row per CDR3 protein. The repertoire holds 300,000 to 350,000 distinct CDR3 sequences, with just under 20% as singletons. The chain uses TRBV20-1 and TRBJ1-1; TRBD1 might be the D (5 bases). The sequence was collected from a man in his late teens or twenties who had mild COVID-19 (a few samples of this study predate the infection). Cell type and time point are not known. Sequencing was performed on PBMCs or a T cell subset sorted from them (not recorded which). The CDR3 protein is CSATRDWLAFF. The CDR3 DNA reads TGCAGTGCTACCCGGGACTGGTTGGCTTTCTTT.